These T cell receptor beta chains were read from a single sample in a study of T cells in Graves' hyperthyroidism and ophthalmopathy. TCRdb redid the calling of the multiplex PCR reads with MiXCR, one entry per CDR3 protein. The sample holds 500,000 to 750,000 distinct CDR3 sequences, 35% to 55% seen once. Input material: peripheral blood or thyroid tissue (not recorded which). The origin of the receptors is a young woman with Graves' hyperthyroidism. Each CDR3 is given with its conserved first and last residue.

V gene	CDR3 protein
TRBV12-5	CASGLQQEAQYF
TRBV11-3	CASSPRGANNEKLFF
TRBV7-2	CASSPLAGLEQYF
TRBV29-1	CSVEEGGSPDTQYF
TRBV12-3/TRBV12-4	CASSYRGTTEAFF
TRBV27	CASSLRGAGNTIYF
TRBV7-9	CASSLTGERSPLHF
TRBV7-9	CASMSGTGGTGGNNQPQHF
TRBV7-2	CASSPYGGAYNEQFF
TRBV10-3	CAISVVRGTEAFF
TRBV24-1	CATSDFGQGYNEQFF
TRBV20-1	CSARDRDF
TRBV24-1	CATSAPGQMNTEAFF
TRBV12-5	CACSEPGTGHEQYF
TRBV5-1	CASSPIGAYEQYF
TRBV5-6	CASSLAAGTGEGNTIYF
TRBV29-1	CSVEDYGTGSYEQYF
TRBV24-1	CATSDPWGISYNEQFF
TRBV12-3/TRBV12-4	CASSIVGGTQYF
TRBV24-1	CATSDLEGDWGEKLFF
TRBV7-9	CASSFPGNIQYF
TRBV25-1	CASSEGWGYTNTGELFF
TRBV7-3	CASSSHAGEDTQYF
TRBV5-1	CASSFTSVTEQYF
TRBV7-8	CASSLWTGSNSPLHF
TRBV7-6	CASSLRPGLNTEAFF
TRBV20-1	CSVRGTEQYF
TRBV7-8	CASSLVVQGYSHGYTF
TRBV11-2	CASSSKPAGGHEQYF
TRBV27	CASSSARGGELFF
TRBV19	CASSIRGRITGELFF
TRBV2	CASSAYSGQGGMSVKAFF
TRBV5-8	CASSLVSNTGELFF
TRBV6-5	CASSLYEGSNQPQHF
TRBV20-1	CSASRLEEGTQYF
TRBV7-9	CASSRDGTGNQPQHF
TRBV9	CASSLEQGSPGYTF
TRBV2	CASTWTSGETQYF
TRBV10-3	CAISQTGTHEQFF
TRBV2	CASVTGARETQYF
TRBV9	CASSVAIEAAETQHF
TRBV20-1	CSARDMRLYQETQYF